This T cell receptor (beta chain) was sequenced for a study of blood T cells in healthy people across ages. Overall study: Template switching captured about one barcoded beta molecule per two T cells.

Primed by a sample-barcoded 5' primer and a J-beta primer mix, a second PCR proceeded for roughly 6 to 12 cycles. TCRdb re-called the 5' RACE reads through MiXCR, storing one row per CDR3 protein. The table records more than 450,000 distinct CDR3 sequences, roughly a quarter of them present only once. Concerning this clonotype: Its matching antigen is unknown.

The CDR3 length is 15 residues. Germline V gene data show CDR1 as SGHVS and CDR2 as FNYEAQ. V gave up 4 bases and J gave up 2 bases; unmatched junction bases: 5. The study's findings and limits: Calculation of diversity from one million T cells yielded estimates considered to be underestimates.

This sample also belongs to another study, concerning T cells of mothers and their children. That source reports: Healthy Caucasian mothers, three in number, and their six children were the donors. All extracted RNA went into cDNA synthesis, approximately 1.4 ug per 15 ul.

What was sequenced was blood. The receptor's source is a boy younger than 10 in good health. The chain recombines TRBV7-6 with TRBJ2-3; 8 positions match TRBD2. The CDR3 loop reads CASSWAGGPTDTQYF. DNA for the CDR3: TGTGCCAGCAGCTGGGCGGGGGGCCCCACAGATACGCAGTATTTT.